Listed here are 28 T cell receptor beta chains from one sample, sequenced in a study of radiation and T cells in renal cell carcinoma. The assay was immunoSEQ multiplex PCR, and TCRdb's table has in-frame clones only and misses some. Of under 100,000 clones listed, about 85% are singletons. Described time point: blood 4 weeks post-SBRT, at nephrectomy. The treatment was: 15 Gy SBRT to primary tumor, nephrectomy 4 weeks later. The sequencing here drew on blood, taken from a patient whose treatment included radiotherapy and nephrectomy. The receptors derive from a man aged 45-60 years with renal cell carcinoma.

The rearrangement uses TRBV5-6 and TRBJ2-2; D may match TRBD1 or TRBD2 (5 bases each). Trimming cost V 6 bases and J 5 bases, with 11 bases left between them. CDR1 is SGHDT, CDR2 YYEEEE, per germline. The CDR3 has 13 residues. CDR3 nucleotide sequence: TGTGCCAGCATCCCGTGGGGGACCGGGGAGCTGTTTTTT. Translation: CASIPWGTGELFF. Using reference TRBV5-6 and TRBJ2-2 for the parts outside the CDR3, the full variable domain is DAGVTQSPTHLIKTRGQQVTLRCSPKSGHDTVSWYQQALGQGPQFIFQYYEEEERQRGNFPDRFSGHQFPNYSSELNVNALLLGDSALYLCASIPWGTGELFFGEGSRLTVL.

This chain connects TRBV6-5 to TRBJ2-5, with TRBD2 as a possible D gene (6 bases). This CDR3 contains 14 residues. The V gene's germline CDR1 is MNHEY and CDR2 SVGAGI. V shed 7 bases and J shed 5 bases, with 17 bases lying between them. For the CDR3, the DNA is TGTGCCAGCACACACCGATCCCGGGGGGAGACCCAGTACTTC. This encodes CASTHRSRGETQYF.

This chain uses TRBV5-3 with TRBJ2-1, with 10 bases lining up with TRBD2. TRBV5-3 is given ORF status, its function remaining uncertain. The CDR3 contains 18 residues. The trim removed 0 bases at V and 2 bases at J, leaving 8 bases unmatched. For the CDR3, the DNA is TGTGCCAGAAGCTTGGATCGGTCTAGCGGGGGAACCTACAATGAGCAGTTCTTC. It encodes CARSLDRSSGGTYNEQFF.

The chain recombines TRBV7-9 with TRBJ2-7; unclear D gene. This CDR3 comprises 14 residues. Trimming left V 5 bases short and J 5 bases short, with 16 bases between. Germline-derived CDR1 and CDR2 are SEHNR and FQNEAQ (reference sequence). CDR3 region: CASSASPGGDEQYF. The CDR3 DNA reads TGTGCCAGCAGCGCGAGCCCGGGTGGCGACGAGCAGTACTTC.

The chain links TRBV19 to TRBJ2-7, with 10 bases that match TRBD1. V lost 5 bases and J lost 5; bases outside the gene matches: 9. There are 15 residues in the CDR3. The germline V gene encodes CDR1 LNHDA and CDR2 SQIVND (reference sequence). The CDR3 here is CASSSSGQGLNEQYF. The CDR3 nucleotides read TGTGCCAGTAGTTCCTCGGGACAGGGGCTCAACGAGCAGTACTTC.

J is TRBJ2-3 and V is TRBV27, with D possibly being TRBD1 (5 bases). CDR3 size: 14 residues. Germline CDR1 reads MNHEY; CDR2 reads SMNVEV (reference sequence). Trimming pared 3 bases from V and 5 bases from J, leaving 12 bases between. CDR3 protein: CASSFLGPEDTQYF. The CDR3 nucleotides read TGTGCCAGCAGTTTTTTGGGGCCGGAAGATACGCAGTATTTT.

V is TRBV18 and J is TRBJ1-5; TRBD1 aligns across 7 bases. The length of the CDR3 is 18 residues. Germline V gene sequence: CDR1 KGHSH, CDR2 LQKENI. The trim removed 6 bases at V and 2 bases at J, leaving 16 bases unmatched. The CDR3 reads CASSPGLGGGDGNQPQHF. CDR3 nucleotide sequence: TGTGCCAGCTCCCCCGGTTTGGGAGGGGGCGATGGCAATCAGCCCCAGCATTTT. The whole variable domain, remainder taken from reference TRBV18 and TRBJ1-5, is NAGVMQNPRHLVRRRGQEARLRCSPMKGHSHVYWYRQLPEEGLKFMVYLQKENIIDESGMPKERFSAEFPKEGPSILRIQQVVRGDSAAYFCASSPGLGGGDGNQPQHFGDGTRLSIL.

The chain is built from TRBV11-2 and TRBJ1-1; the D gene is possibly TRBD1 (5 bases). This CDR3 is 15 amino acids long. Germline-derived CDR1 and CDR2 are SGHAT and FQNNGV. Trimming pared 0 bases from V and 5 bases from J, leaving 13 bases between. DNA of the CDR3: TGTGCCAGCAGCTTAGATAGGTTGGGGGGGACTGAAGCTTTCTTT. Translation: CASSLDRLGGTEAFF. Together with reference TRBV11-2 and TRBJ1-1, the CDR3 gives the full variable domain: EAGVAQSPRYKIIEKRQSVAFWCNPISGHATLYWYQQILGQGPKLLIQFQNNGVVDDSQLPKDRFSAERLKGVDSTLKIQPAKLEDSAVYLCASSLDRLGGTEAFFGQGTRLTVV.

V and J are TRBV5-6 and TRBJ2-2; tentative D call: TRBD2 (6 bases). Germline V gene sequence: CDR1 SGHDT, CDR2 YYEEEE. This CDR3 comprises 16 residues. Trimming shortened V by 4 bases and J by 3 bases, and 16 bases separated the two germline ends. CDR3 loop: CASSGGLLKDTGELFF. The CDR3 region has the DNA TGTGCCAGCAGCGGGGGACTCCTAAAGGACACCGGGGAGCTGTTTTTT.

CDR3 residues: CASRWDRETDTQYF. As DNA, the CDR3 is TGTGCCAGTAGATGGGACAGGGAAACAGATACGCAGTATTTT. V and J are TRBV19 and TRBJ2-3; 9 positions match TRBD1. The CDR3 is 14 residues long. Germline CDR1 LNHDA, CDR2 SQIVND (reference sequence). V gave up 6 bases and J gave up 3 bases; unmatched junction bases: 4.

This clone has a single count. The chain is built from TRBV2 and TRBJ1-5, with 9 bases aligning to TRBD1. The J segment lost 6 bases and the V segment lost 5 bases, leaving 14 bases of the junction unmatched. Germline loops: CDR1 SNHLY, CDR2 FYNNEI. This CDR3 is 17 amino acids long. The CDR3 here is CASSTRGDRELGQPQHF. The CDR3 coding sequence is TGTGCCAGCAGTACAAGAGGGGACAGGGAGTTGGGTCAGCCCCAGCATTTT. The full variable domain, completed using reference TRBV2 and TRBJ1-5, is EPEVTQTPSHQVTQMGQEVILRCVPISNHLYFYWYRQILGQKVEFLVSFYNNEISEKSEIFDDQFSVERPDGSNFTLKIRSTKLEDSAMYFCASSTRGDRELGQPQHFGDGTRLSIL.

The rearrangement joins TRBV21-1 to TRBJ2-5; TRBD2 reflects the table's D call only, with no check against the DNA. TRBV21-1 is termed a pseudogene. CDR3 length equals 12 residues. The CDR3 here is CASSPVRETQYF. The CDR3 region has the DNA TGTGCCAGCAGCCCGGTGCGGGAGACCCAGTACTTC.

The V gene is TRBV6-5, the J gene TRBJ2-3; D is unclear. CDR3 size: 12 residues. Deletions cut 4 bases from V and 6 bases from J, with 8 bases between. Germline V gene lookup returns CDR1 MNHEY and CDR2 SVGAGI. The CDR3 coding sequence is TGTGCCAGCAGTTTGGATTGGGATACGCAGTATTTT. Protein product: CASSLDWDTQYF.

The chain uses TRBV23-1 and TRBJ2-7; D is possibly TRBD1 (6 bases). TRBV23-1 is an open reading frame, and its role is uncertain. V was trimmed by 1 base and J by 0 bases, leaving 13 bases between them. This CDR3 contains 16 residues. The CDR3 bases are TGCGCCAGCAGTCAATTCCCCGACAGGAGCTCCTACGAGCAGTACTTC. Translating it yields CASSQFPDRSSYEQYF.

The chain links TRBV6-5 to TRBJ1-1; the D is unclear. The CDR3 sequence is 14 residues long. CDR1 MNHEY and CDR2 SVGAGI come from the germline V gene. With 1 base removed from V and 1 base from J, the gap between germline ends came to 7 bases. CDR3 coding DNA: TGTGCCAGCAGTTACTGGGCAACGAACACTGAAGCTTTCTTT. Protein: CASSYWATNTEAFF.

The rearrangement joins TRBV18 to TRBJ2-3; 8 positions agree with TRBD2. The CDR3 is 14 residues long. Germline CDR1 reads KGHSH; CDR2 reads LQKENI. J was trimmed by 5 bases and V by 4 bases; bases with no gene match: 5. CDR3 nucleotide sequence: TGTGCCAGCTCACTGGGGCTAGCGGGAGATACGCAGTATTTT. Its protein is CASSLGLAGDTQYF.

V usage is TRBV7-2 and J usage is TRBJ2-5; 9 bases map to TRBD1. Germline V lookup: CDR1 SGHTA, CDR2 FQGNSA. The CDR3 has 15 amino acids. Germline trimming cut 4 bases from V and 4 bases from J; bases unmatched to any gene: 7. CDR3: CASSSPGQGAETQYF. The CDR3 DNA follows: TGTGCCAGCAGCTCCCCGGGACAGGGAGCAGAGACCCAGTACTTC.

CDR3 residues: CAISNDRGQETQYF. For the CDR3, the DNA is TGTGCCATCAGTAATGACAGGGGTCAAGAGACCCAGTACTTC. The chain joins TRBV10-3 to TRBJ2-5, with TRBD1 identical over 8 bases. This CDR3 has 14 amino acids. Germline loops: CDR1 ENHRY, CDR2 SYGVKD. J gave up 2 bases and V 5 bases, and 4 bases lay outside the gene matches.

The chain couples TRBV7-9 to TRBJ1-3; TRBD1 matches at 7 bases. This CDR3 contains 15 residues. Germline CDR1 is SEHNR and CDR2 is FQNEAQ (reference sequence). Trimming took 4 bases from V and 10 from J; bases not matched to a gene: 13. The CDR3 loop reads CASSSTGTEYGTIYF. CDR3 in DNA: TGTGCCAGCAGCTCTACCGGGACAGAGTACGGTACCATATATTTT.

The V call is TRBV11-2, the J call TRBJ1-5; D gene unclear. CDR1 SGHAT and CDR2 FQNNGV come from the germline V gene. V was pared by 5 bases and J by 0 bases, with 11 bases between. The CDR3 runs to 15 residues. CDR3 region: CASSEGRNSNQPQHF. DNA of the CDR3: TGTGCCAGCAGCGAAGGGAGGAATAGCAATCAGCCCCAGCATTTT.

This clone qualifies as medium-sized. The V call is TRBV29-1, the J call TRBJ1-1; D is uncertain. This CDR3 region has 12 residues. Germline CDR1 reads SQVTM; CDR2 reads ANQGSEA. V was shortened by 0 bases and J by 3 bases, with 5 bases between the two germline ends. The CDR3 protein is CSVEEGYTEAFF. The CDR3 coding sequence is TGCAGCGTTGAAGAGGGATACACTGAAGCTTTCTTT.

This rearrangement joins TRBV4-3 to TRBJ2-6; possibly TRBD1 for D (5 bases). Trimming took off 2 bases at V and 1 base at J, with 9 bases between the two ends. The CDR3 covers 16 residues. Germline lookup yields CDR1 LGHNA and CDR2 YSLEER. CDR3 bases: TGCGCCAGCAGCCAAACAGGAGCTTCTGGGGCCAACGTCCTGACTTTC. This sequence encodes CASSQTGASGANVLTF.

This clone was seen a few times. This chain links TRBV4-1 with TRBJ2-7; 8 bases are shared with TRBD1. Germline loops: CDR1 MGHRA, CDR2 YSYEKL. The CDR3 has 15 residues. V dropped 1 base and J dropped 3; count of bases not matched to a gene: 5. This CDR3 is CASSQGTGILYEQYF. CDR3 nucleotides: TGCGCCAGCAGCCAAGGGACAGGGATCCTCTACGAGCAGTACTTC.

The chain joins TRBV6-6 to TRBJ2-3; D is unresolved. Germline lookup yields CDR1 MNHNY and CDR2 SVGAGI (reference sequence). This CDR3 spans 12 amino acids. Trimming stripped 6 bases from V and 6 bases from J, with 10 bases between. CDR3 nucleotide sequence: TGTGCCAGCAGATCCCAAGGGGATACGCAGTATTTT. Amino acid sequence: CASRSQGDTQYF.

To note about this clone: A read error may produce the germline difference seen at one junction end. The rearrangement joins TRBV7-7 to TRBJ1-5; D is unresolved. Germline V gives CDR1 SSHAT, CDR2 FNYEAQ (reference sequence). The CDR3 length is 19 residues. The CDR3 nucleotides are TGTGCTAGCAGCCTCAAGCCCCGGTTTTGGCCTAGGAGCAATCAGCCCCAGCATTTT. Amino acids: CASSLKPRFWPRSNQPQHF.

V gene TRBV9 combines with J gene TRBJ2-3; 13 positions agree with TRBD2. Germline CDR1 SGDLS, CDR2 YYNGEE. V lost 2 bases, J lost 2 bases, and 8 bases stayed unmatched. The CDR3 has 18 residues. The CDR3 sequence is CASSVQGTSGMVTDTQYF. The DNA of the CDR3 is TGTGCCAGCAGCGTTCAGGGGACTAGCGGGATGGTCACAGATACGCAGTATTTT.

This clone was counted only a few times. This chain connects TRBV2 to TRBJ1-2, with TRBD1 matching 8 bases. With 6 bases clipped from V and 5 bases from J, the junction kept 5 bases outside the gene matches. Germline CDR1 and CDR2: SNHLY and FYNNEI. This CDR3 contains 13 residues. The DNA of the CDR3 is TGTGCCAGCAGCCCGACAGGGGAGTATGGCTACACCTTC. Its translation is CASSPTGEYGYTF.

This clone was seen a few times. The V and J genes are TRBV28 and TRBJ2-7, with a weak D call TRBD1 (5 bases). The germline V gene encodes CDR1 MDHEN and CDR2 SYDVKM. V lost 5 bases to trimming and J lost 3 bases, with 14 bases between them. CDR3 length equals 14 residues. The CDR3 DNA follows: TGTGCCAGCAGTCGACAGTGGGTGGGCTACGAGCAGTACTTC. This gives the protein CASSRQWVGYEQYF.